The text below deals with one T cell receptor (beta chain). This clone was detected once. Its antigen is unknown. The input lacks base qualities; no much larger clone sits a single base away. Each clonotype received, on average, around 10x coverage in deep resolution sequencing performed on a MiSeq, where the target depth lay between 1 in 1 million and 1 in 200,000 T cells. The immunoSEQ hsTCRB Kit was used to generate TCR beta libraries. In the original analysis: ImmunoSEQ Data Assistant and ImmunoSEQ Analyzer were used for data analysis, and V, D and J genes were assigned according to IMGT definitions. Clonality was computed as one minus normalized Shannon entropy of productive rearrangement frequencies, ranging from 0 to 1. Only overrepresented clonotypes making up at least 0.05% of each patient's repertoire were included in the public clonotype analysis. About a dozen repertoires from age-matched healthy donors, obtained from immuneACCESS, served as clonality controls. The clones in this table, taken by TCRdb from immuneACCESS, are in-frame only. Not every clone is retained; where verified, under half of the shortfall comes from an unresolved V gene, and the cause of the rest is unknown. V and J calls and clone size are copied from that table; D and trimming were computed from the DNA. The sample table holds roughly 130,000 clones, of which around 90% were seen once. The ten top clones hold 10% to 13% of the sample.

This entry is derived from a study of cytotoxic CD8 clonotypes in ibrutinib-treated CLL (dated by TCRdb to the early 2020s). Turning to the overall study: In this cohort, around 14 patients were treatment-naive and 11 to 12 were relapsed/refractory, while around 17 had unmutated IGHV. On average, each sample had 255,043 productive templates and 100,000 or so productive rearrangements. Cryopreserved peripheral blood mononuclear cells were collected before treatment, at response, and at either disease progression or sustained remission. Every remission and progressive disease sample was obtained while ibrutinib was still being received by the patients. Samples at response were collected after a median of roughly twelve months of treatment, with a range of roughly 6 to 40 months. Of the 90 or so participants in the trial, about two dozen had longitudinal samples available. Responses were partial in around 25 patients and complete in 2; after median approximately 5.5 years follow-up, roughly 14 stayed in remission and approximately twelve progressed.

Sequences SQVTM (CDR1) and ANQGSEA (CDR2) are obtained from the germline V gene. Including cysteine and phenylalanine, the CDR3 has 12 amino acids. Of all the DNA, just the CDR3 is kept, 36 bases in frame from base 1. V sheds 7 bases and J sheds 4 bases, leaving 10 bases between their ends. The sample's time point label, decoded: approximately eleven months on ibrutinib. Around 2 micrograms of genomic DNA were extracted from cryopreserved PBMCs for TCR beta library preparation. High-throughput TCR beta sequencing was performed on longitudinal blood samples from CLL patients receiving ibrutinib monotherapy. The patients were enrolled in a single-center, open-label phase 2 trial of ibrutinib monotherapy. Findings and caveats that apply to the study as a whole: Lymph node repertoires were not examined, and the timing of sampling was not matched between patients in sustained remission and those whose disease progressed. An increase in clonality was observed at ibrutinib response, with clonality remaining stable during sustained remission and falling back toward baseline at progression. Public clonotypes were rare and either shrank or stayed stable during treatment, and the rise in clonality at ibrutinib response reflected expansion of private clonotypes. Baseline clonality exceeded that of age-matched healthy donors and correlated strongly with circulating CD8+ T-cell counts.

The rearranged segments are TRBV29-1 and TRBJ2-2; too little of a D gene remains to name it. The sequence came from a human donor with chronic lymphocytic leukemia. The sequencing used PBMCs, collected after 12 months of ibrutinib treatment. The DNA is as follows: TGCAGCGCCCTCCCTTTCACCGGGGAGCTGTTTTTT. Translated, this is CSALPFTGELFF.